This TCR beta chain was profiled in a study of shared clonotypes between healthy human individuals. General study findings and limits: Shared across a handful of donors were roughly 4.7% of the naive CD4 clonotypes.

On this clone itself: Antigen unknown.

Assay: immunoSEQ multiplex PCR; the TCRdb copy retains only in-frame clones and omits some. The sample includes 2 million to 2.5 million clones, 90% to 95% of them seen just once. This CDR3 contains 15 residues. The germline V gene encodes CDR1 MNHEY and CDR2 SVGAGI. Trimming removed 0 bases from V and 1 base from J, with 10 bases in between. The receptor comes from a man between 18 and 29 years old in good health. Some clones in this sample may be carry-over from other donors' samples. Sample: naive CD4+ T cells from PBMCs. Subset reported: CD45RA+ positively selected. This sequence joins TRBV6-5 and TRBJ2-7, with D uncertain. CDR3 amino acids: CASSYSLFSSYEQYF. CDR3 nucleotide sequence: TGTGCCAGCAGTTACTCACTATTTAGTTCCTACGAGCAGTACTTC.